These 31 T cell receptor beta chains were all obtained from the same sample, sequenced in a study of blood T cell repertoires in COVID-19. Sequencing used immunoSEQ multiplex PCR; TCRdb keeps in-frame clones, though not all of them. This table holds around 130,000 clones, roughly 80% found once. The sequenced sample was PBMCs or T cells enriched from blood (not recorded which). Every receptor here comes from a man aged 40-55 years with acute COVID-19.

The chain employs TRBV6-1 and TRBJ2-1; D gene uncertain. The germline V gene has CDR1 MNHNS and CDR2 SASEGT. The CDR3 has 18 amino acids. The V and J ends lost 1 base and 4 bases respectively, with 20 bases between them. The CDR3 coding sequence is TGTGCCAGCAGTGAAGTTATTGGAAGTAGACTTCTATACAATGAGCAGTTCTTC. It codes for CASSEVIGSRLLYNEQFF.

CDR3 residues: CASSGTGAFEKLFF. CDR3 DNA sequence: TGTGCCAGCAGCGGGACAGGGGCCTTCGAAAAACTGTTTTTT. The genes are TRBV3-1 (or the pseudogene TRBV3-2) and TRBJ1-4; 10 nucleotides line up with TRBD1. CDR1 is LGHDT, CDR2 YNNKEL, per germline (reference sequence). V gave up 5 bases and J gave up 8 bases; unmatched junction bases: 5. This CDR3 comprises 14 residues.

On this clone: This CDR3 is also generated by other DNA sequences in the sample. CDR3 coding DNA: TGTGCCAGTAGTATGACGGGGAGCACAGATACGCAGTATTTT. Amino acids: CASSMTGSTDTQYF. The chain employs TRBV19 and TRBJ2-3; D possibly corresponds to TRBD2 (5 bases). Deletions cut 3 bases from V and 0 bases from J, with 7 bases between. The CDR3 is 14 amino acids. The germline gives CDR1 LNHDA, CDR2 SQIVND (reference sequence).

The V call is TRBV5-1, the J call TRBJ2-1, with 11 bases that match TRBD2. This CDR3 spans 15 amino acids. J lost 0 bases, V lost 6 bases, and 2 bases had no gene match. Germline CDR1 is SGHRS and CDR2 is YFSETQ. This CDR3 reads CASIGLAGSYNEQFF. CDR3 DNA sequence: TGCGCCAGCATTGGACTAGCGGGCTCCTACAATGAGCAGTTCTTC.

CDR3 amino acids: CAISESGTSGYTGELFF. CDR3 nucleotide sequence: TGTGCCATCAGTGAATCCGGGACTAGCGGTTACACCGGGGAGCTGTTTTTT. The V and J genes are TRBV10-3 and TRBJ2-2; 11 positions agree with TRBD2. This CDR3 is built from 17 residues. With V trimmed by 3 bases and J by 3 bases, 6 bases remained unmatched. The V gene's germline CDR1 is ENHRY and CDR2 SYGVKD.

The V gene is TRBV5-1, the J gene TRBJ1-2, with 9 bases lining up with TRBD1. The CDR3 is 17 amino acids. Trimming at V came to 0 bases and at J to 5 bases, leaving 11 bases not matched to a gene. Germline V gene lookup returns CDR1 SGHRS and CDR2 YFSETQ. The CDR3 here is CASSLGAPGQGVYGYTF. CDR3 DNA: TGCGCCAGCAGCTTGGGAGCCCCGGGACAGGGAGTTTATGGCTACACCTTC.

This clone was seen only a few times. V usage is TRBV23-1 and J usage is TRBJ1-5, with 9 bases matching TRBD1. TRBV23-1 is designated an ORF whose function remains uncertain. V was clipped by 3 bases and J by 4 bases; unmatched bases: 13. The CDR3 has 18 residues. CDR3 sequence reads: CASSHGLTGGLGNQPQHF. In DNA form, the CDR3 reads TGCGCCAGCAGTCACGGTCTCACAGGGGGCCTGGGGAATCAGCCCCAGCATTTT.

The rearrangement joins TRBV11-3 to TRBJ2-3, with D possibly TRBD1 on 5 matching bases. Germline values: CDR1 SGHNT, CDR2 YENEEA. This CDR3 contains 16 residues. V gave up 0 bases and J gave up 2 bases, with 12 bases separating them. The DNA for the CDR3 is TGTGCCAGCAGCTTAGACGGGCAGGGATTCACAGATACGCAGTATTTT. This gives the protein CASSLDGQGFTDTQYF.

The V gene is TRBV9, the J gene TRBJ2-7, with 7 bases lining up with TRBD1. CDR3 length: 15 residues. The ends lost 4 bases at V and 5 bases at J; junction bases unmatched: 12. Germline loops: CDR1 SGDLS, CDR2 YYNGEE. The DNA for the CDR3 is TGTGCCAGCAGCCTAGGGACAGCCCCCGAGAACGAGCAGTACTTC. Encoded protein: CASSLGTAPENEQYF.

V gene TRBV4-1 combines with J gene TRBJ2-1, with a weak D call TRBD1 (5 bases). V lost 1 base and J lost 9, with 22 bases in between. Germline CDR1 is MGHRA and CDR2 is YSYEKL. There are 17 residues in the CDR3. The CDR3 sequence is CASSQVTTLQGLTEQFF. The DNA for the CDR3 is TGCGCCAGCAGCCAAGTGACCACGCTGCAGGGCCTCACTGAGCAGTTCTTC.

The genes are TRBV14 and TRBJ1-6; weak D call: TRBD1 (5 bases). The CDR3 runs 14 residues. Germline CDR1 reads SGHDN; CDR2 reads FVKESK. The germline V and J ends were trimmed by 3 bases and 7 bases, with 10 bases remaining between them. In DNA, the CDR3 is TGTGCCAGCAGCCAGACGACAGTGAATTCACCCCTCCACTTT. Protein product: CASSQTTVNSPLHF.

The chain has TRBV20-1 and TRBJ1-1; unclear D gene. The CDR3 has 13 amino acids. V was cut by 3 bases and J by 1 base, with 9 bases left in between. Germline V CDR1 and CDR2: DFQATT, SNEGSKA (reference sequence). CDR3: CSASGQKNTEAFF. As DNA, the CDR3 is TGCAGTGCTAGTGGGCAGAAGAACACTGAAGCTTTCTTT.

The sample holds one count of this clone. The chain employs TRBV6-5 and TRBJ1-6; 7 bases are a match to TRBD1. The germline CDR1 and CDR2 sequences are MNHEY and SVGAGI. The V segment lost 2 bases and the J segment 6 bases; nucleotides outside the gene matches: 4. The CDR3 extends over 15 amino acids. The CDR3 sequence is CASSYGQGGNSPLHF. For the CDR3, the DNA is TGTGCCAGCAGTTACGGCCAGGGGGGTAATTCACCCCTCCACTTT.

In its sample, this clone was seen a few times. The chain combines TRBV18 with TRBJ2-2, with 14 positions matching TRBD2. Per germline, CDR1 KGHSH and CDR2 LQKENI. The CDR3 totals 17 residues. The J segment lost 7 bases and the V segment lost 2 bases, leaving 6 bases of the junction unmatched. The CDR3 DNA reads as TGTGCCAGCTCACCAGTCGGGACTAGCGGGAGCAGCGGGGAGCTGTTTTTT. This sequence encodes CASSPVGTSGSSGELFF.

The chain uses TRBV19 and TRBJ2-2, with 7 bases matching TRBD1. The CDR3 extends over 15 amino acids. J was trimmed by 4 bases and V by 3 bases; bases with no gene match: 5. Per the germline V gene, CDR1 is LNHDA and CDR2 is SQIVND (reference sequence). CDR3 sequence: CASSMIWTGTGELFF. The CDR3 DNA reads as TGTGCCAGTAGTATGATCTGGACAGGCACCGGGGAGCTGTTTTTT.

This sequence joins TRBV28 and TRBJ2-1, with D perhaps matching TRBD1 (5 bases). From germline, CDR1 is MDHEN and CDR2 SYDVKM. Trimming removed 6 bases at V and 8 bases at J, with 11 bases between. This CDR3 has 12 residues. The CDR3 region has the DNA TGTGCCAGCAGCCGACAGTCCGATGAGCAGTTCTTC. Translation gives CASSRQSDEQFF. Using reference TRBV28 and TRBJ2-1 for the parts outside the CDR3, the full variable domain is DVKVTQSSRYLVKRTGEKVFLECVQDMDHENMFWYRQDPGLGLRLIYFSYDVKMKEKGDIPEGYSVSREKKERFSLILESASTNQTSMYLCASSRQSDEQFFGPGTRLTVL.

The rearrangement joins TRBV30 to TRBJ2-3; 9 positions agree with TRBD1. Germline CDR1 GTSNPN, CDR2 SVGIG (reference sequence). J gave up 0 bases and V 6 bases, and 7 bases lay outside the gene matches. The CDR3 spans 15 residues. CDR3 sequence (DNA): TGTGCCTGTAGCACCGGACAGGGGAGCACAGATACGCAGTATTTT. Protein: CACSTGQGSTDTQYF. Supplemented by reference TRBV30 and TRBJ2-3, the full variable domain reads SQTIHQWPATLVQPVGSPLSLECTVEGTSNPNLYWYRQAAGRGLQLLFYSVGIGQISSEVPQNLSASRPQDRQFILSSKKLLLSDSGFYLCACSTGQGSTDTQYFGPGTRLTVL.

V is TRBV29-1 and J is TRBJ2-2, with 7 bases aligning to TRBD2. With V trimmed by 5 bases and J by 4 bases, 1 base remained unmatched. Germline CDR1 and CDR2: SQVTM and ANQGSEA. This CDR3 contains 12 residues. Here the CDR3 DNA reads TGCAGCGTTTGGGGGGGCACCGGGGAGCTGTTTTTT. Protein product: CSVWGGTGELFF.

The V gene is TRBV7-6, the J gene TRBJ2-7; TRBD2 is a possible D gene (6 bases). This CDR3 has 18 amino acids. Germline CDR1 and CDR2: SGHVS and FNYEAQ. The V and J ends lost 3 bases and 0 bases respectively, with 21 bases between them. In nucleotides, the CDR3 is TGTGCCAGCAGCTTCCGGTGGAGGGTCACCCGTAGCTCCTACGAGCAGTACTTC. It yields the protein CASSFRWRVTRSSYEQYF.

The V gene is TRBV12-3 or TRBV12-4, the J gene TRBJ1-5; the D is unclear. This CDR3 comprises 13 residues. Trimming cost V 5 bases and J 5 bases, with 10 bases left between them. The CDR3 protein is CASSLLLDQPQHF. CDR3 coding DNA: TGTGCCAGCAGTCTACTCCTCGATCAGCCCCAGCATTTT.

This sequence joins TRBV5-1 and TRBJ1-6; 8 nucleotides agree with TRBD1. The CDR3 has 13 residues. J was trimmed by 12 bases and V by 9 bases; bases with no gene match: 11. Germline V gene data show CDR1 as SGHRS and CDR2 as YFSETQ. This CDR3 reads CATSLQGGRPLHF. The CDR3 nucleotides are TGCGCCACTTCACTACAGGGGGGAAGACCCCTCCACTTT.

The rearrangement uses TRBV19 and TRBJ1-5; 8 bases are a match to TRBD1. This CDR3 comprises 15 residues. The germline gives CDR1 LNHDA, CDR2 SQIVND (reference sequence). V dropped 6 bases and J dropped 6; count of bases not matched to a gene: 10. The CDR3 loop is CASRQQGVAGQPQHF. The CDR3 DNA follows: TGTGCCAGTAGACAACAGGGGGTGGCGGGTCAGCCCCAGCATTTT.

The chain carries TRBV7-8 and TRBJ1-5; D uncertain. Trimming stripped 5 bases from V and 3 bases from J, with 5 bases between. CDR1 and CDR2 (germline): SGHVS, FQNEAQ. The CDR3 sequence is 12 residues long. CDR3 sequence: CASSQYNQPQHF. For the CDR3, the DNA is TGTGCCAGCAGCCAATACAATCAGCCCCAGCATTTT.

This sequence joins TRBV5-6 and TRBJ2-1, with 10 bases aligning to TRBD2. This CDR3 has 15 amino acids. Germline CDR1 is SGHDT and CDR2 is YYEEEE. With V trimmed by 4 bases and J by 4 bases, 5 bases remained unmatched. The CDR3 DNA is TGTGCCAGCAGCCTCGGGACTAGCGTTTACAATGAGCAGTTCTTC. It yields the protein CASSLGTSVYNEQFF. Full variable domain (outside the CDR3, taken from reference TRBV5-6 and TRBJ2-1): DAGVTQSPTHLIKTRGQQVTLRCSPKSGHDTVSWYQQALGQGPQFIFQYYEEEERQRGNFPDRFSGHQFPNYSSELNVNALLLGDSALYLCASSLGTSVYNEQFFGPGTRLTVL.

The count of this clone is one. This rearrangement joins TRBV5-1 to TRBJ1-1, with 8 bases that match TRBD1. The CDR3 length is 13 residues. Trimming cost V 6 bases and J 6 bases; bases outside gene matches: 7. Germline V gives CDR1 SGHRS, CDR2 YFSETQ. The CDR3 spells CASNRQGSAEAFF. As DNA, the CDR3 is TGCGCCAGCAATAGACAGGGGAGCGCTGAAGCTTTCTTT.

The rearrangement links TRBV30 to TRBJ2-1; tentative D call: TRBD2 (5 bases). This CDR3 spans 15 amino acids. V lost 0 bases and J 0 bases, leaving 9 bases between the germline ends. Germline CDR1 reads GTSNPN; CDR2 reads SVGIG (reference sequence). The CDR3 spells CAWSVRGSSYNEQFF. DNA for the CDR3: TGTGCCTGGAGTGTACGTGGGAGCTCCTACAATGAGCAGTTCTTC.

The J gene is TRBJ1-2, the V gene TRBV6-2 or TRBV6-3; no clear D. The ends were cut back, 0 bases at V and 4 bases at J, with 6 bases in the middle. Germline V gene data show CDR1 as MNHEY and CDR2 as SVGEGT. The CDR3 runs to 13 residues. CDR3: CASSYSSFYGYTF. The CDR3 coding sequence is TGTGCCAGCAGTTACTCTTCATTCTATGGCTACACCTTC.

The chain recombines TRBV21-1 with TRBJ2-5; the D call TRBD1 from the table was never checked on the DNA. TRBV21-1 is deemed a pseudogene. This CDR3 contains 17 residues. CDR3 region: CASSKALGDRAPETQYF. The DNA of the CDR3 is TGTGCCAGCAGCAAAGCGCTGGGAGACAGGGCCCCAGAGACCCAGTACTTC.

The chain has TRBV30 and TRBJ1-2; TRBD1 agrees at 7 bases. The J segment lost 0 bases and the V segment lost 3 bases, leaving 4 bases of the junction unmatched. Looked up from germline, CDR1 is GTSNPN and CDR2 is SVGIG (reference sequence). CDR3 length: 14 amino acids. The CDR3 region is CAWRHRGSNYGYTF. CDR3 nucleotide sequence: TGTGCCTGGAGGCACAGGGGCTCTAACTATGGCTACACCTTC.

The V gene is TRBV18, the J gene TRBJ2-1; tentatively, D is TRBD2 (6 bases). The CDR3 is 13 amino acids. Trimming removed 5 bases at V and 4 bases at J, with 9 bases between. CDR1 and CDR2 (germline): KGHSH, LQKENI. The CDR3 nucleotides read TGTGCCAGCTCAGGGGGGAATTACAATGAGCAGTTCTTC. This encodes CASSGGNYNEQFF.

The chain has TRBV28 and TRBJ1-2, with TRBD1 matching 9 bases. CDR3 length equals 12 residues. The V segment lost 6 bases and the J segment 10 bases; nucleotides outside the gene matches: 6. Germline CDR1 is MDHEN and CDR2 is SYDVKM. The CDR3 sequence is CASSLGQGDYTF. CDR3 in DNA: TGTGCCAGCAGCTTGGGACAGGGAGACTACACCTTC.